This TCR beta chain was identified in a study of CD8 T cells in Susac syndrome. This CDR3 contains 16 residues. Trimming removed 6 bases from V and 5 bases from J; junction bases left unmatched: 15. Germline V gene lookup returns CDR1 MNHEY and CDR2 SVGEGT. It was with random hexamers that roughly 0.45 to 1 ug RNA was reverse transcribed. TCRdb independently ran MiXCR on the immunoSEQ multiplex PCR reads; one entry per CDR3 protein. The profile covers approximately 180,000 distinct CDR3 sequences, with roughly 90% appearing a single time and approximately 0.086% taken by the ten largest. This TCR came from a human donor with Susac syndrome. The sample taken for sequencing was CD4+ T cells from PBMCs. The chain joins TRBV6-2 or TRBV6-3 to TRBJ1-2; 7 nucleotides align to TRBD1. The CDR3 region is CASRDTVTGADYGYTF. CDR3 DNA sequence: TGTGCCAGCAGGGACACCGTAACAGGGGCGGATTATGGCTACACCTTC.